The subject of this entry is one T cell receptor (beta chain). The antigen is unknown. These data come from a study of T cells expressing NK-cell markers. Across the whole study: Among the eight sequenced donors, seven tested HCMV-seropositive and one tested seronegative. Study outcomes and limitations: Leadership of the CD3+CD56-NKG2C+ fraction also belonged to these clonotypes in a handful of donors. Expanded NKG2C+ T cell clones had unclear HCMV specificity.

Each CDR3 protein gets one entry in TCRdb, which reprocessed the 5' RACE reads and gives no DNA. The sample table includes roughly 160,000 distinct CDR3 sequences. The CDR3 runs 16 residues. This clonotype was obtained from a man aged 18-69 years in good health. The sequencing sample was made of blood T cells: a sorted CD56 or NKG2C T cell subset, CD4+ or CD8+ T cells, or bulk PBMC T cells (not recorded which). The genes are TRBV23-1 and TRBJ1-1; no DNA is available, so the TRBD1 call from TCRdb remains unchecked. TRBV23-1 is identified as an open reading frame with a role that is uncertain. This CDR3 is CASSQSRTGGDTEAFF.